This note documents a single T cell receptor (beta chain) sequence. This entry comes from a study of T cells in Graves' hyperthyroidism and ophthalmopathy. Researchers amplified the TCR beta CDR3 regions from RNA transcripts. First-round RT-PCR of the TCR CDR3 relied on the HTBI primer set. MiXCR, applied by TCRdb to the multiplex PCR reads, yields one record per CDR3 protein. Of hundreds of thousands of distinct CDR3 sequences detected, around 46% appear once; the ten largest clones hold approximately 8.2%. Thyroid ultrasound, orbital computed tomography, clinical symptoms, and serum thyroxine and TRAb underpinned diagnoses. What was sequenced was peripheral blood or thyroid tissue (not recorded which). The source of this sequence is a woman between 18 and 30 years old with Graves' hyperthyroidism.

The CDR3 nucleotides are TGCAGTGCTAGAGGTTTGAGCGGGAGGGAGGAAGAGACCCAGTACTTC. Residues: CSARGLSGREEETQYF. This rearrangement joins TRBV20-1 to TRBJ2-5; 10 bases line up with TRBD2. The V segment lost 1 base and the J segment 3 bases; nucleotides outside the gene matches: 8. CDR1 DFQATT and CDR2 SNEGSKA come from the germline V gene (reference sequence). CDR3 length: 16 amino acids.